Listed below are T cell receptor beta chains from one sample, sequenced in a study of blood T cell repertoires in COVID-19. Using immunoSEQ multiplex PCR, the repertoire was profiled, and TCRdb retains in-frame clones only, with some absent. The sample carries hundreds of thousands of clones, 75% to 90% recorded once. Sequences were obtained from peripheral blood. The receptors originated from a man between 60 and 75 years old who had recovered from COVID-19. CDR3s include the opening cysteine and the closing phenylalanine or tryptophan. The order of the fields is D gene, J gene, CDR3 length, clone size, V gene, CDR3 protein, CDR3 DNA. The D gene is left open where the match is weak. Rows give clone size only sometimes, using once, few, many, or a class for an expanded clone.

>TRBD1|TRBJ1-1|14|-|TRBV5-6
CASSLGWTGREAFF
TGTGCCAGCAGCTTGGGCTGGACAGGGCGGGAAGCTTTCTTT
>-|TRBJ2-7|15|-|TRBV24-1
CATSDLPATTYEQYF
TGTGCCACCAGTGATTTGCCAGCTACTACCTACGAGCAGTACTTC
>TRBD1|TRBJ2-5|15|-|TRBV5-4
CASSVRDRGQETQYF
TGTGCCAGCAGCGTTCGGGACAGGGGCCAAGAGACCCAGTACTTC
>TRBD1|TRBJ1-1|19|-|TRBV3-1/TRBV3-2
CASSQASYGTGRSGTEAFF
TGTGCCAGCAGCCAAGCCTCCTATGGGACAGGGAGATCGGGCACTGAAGCTTTCTTT
>-|TRBJ2-7|16|-|TRBV11-1
CASSLAARGDSYEQYF
TGTGCCAGCAGCTTAGCGGCCAGGGGGGACTCCTACGAGCAGTACTTC
>TRBD2|TRBJ2-7|15|-|TRBV5-1
CASSRMTSGTYEQYF
TGCGCCAGCAGCCGAATGACTAGCGGAACCTACGAGCAGTACTTC
>-|TRBJ2-7|13|-|TRBV6-5
CASSYRQAYEQYF
TGTGCCAGCAGTTACAGGCAGGCCTACGAGCAGTACTTC
>TRBD1|TRBJ1-5|16|-|TRBV6-2/TRBV6-3
CASSLGQGANSQPQHF
TGTGCCAGCAGCCTCGGACAGGGGGCGAATAGTCAGCCCCAGCATTTT
>-|TRBJ1-1|12|-|TRBV28
CASSLLRTEAFF
TGTGCCAGCAGTTTATTGAGGACTGAAGCTTTCTTT
>-|TRBJ1-2|13|-|TRBV12-3/TRBV12-4
CASTRASGYGYTF
TGTGCCAGCACCCGAGCGTCGGGGTATGGCTACACCTTC
>TRBD1|TRBJ1-1|13|-|TRBV12-3/TRBV12-4
CASSDRGRTEAFF
TGTGCCAGCAGTGACAGGGGTAGAACTGAAGCTTTCTTT
>TRBD2|TRBJ2-3|15|-|TRBV20-1
CSASRTSGVTDTQYF
TGCAGTGCTAGTAGGACTAGCGGGGTCACAGATACGCAGTATTTT
>-|TRBJ2-7|13|many|TRBV9
CASSVRESYEQYF
TGTGCCAGCAGCGTACGGGAATCCTACGAGCAGTACTTC
>-|TRBJ1-2|11|-|TRBV20-1
CSARAQVVSTF
TGCAGTGCTAGAGCACAGGTGGTTAGCACCTTC
>-|TRBJ1-4|15|-|TRBV2
CASSTHSGGMEKLFF
TGTGCCAGCAGTACCCATAGCGGAGGGATGGAAAAACTGTTTTTT
>TRBD1|TRBJ2-6|19|once|TRBV30
CAGYRGIGQMGSGANVLTF
TGTGCCGGATACAGGGGGATAGGACAGATGGGCTCTGGGGCCAACGTCCTGACTTTC
>-|TRBJ1-6|16|-|TRBV9
CASSVVGSSYNSPLHF
TGTGCCAGCAGCGTAGTTGGGAGCTCCTATAATTCACCCCTCCACTTT
>TRBD1|TRBJ1-2|14|-|TRBV27
CASRSQGAVYGYTF
TGTGCCAGCAGATCGCAGGGGGCGGTCTATGGCTACACCTTC
>TRBD2|TRBJ2-5|12|-|TRBV7-9
CASSSSGETQYF
TGTGCCAGCAGCAGTAGCGGGGAGACCCAGTACTTC
>-|TRBJ2-5|14|-|TRBV11-2
CASSSSIVPETQYF
TGTGCCAGCAGCTCATCTATTGTTCCGGAGACCCAGTACTTC
>TRBD2|TRBJ2-1|18|-|TRBV6-2/TRBV6-3
CASSYSGLAGGKRNEQFF
TGTGCCAGCAGTTACTCTGGACTAGCGGGAGGAAAGCGCAATGAGCAGTTCTTC
>-|TRBJ1-1|15|-|TRBV4-1
CASSPPQGTNTEAFF
TGCGCCAGCAGCCCCCCACAGGGTACAAACACTGAAGCTTTCTTT
>-|TRBJ2-3|11|once|TRBV19
CASRGHWEQYF
TGTGCCAGTAGGGGGCATTGGGAGCAGTATTTT
>-|TRBJ1-2|14|-|TRBV14
CASSPGSGSFGYTF
TGTGCCAGCAGCCCCGGCTCAGGAAGCTTTGGCTACACCTTC
>-|TRBJ2-5|17|-|TRBV5-1
CASSLGPHGQIQETQYF
TGCGCCAGCAGCTTGGGCCCCCACGGACAAATTCAAGAGACCCAGTACTTC
>-|TRBJ1-2|11|-|TRBV29-1
CSVEGGGGYTF
TGCAGCGTTGAGGGTGGAGGCGGCTACACCTTC
>-|TRBJ2-7|14|once|TRBV19
CASSTTASSYEQYF
TGTGCCAGTAGTACTACCGCCTCATCCTACGAGCAGTACTTC
>TRBD2|TRBJ2-1|17|-|TRBV5-5
CASSLSPSRGVYNEQFF
TGTGCCAGCAGCTTGAGTCCGTCGCGGGGGGTATACAATGAGCAGTTCTTC
>TRBD1|TRBJ1-6|14|-|TRBV28
CASNLRGQGLSLHF
TGTGCCAGCAATCTCAGGGGGCAGGGGCTGTCCCTCCACTTT
>TRBD1|TRBJ1-2|13|-|TRBV6-5
CASSSGQGYGYTF
TGTGCCAGCAGTTCCGGACAGGGCTATGGCTACACCTTC
>TRBD2|TRBJ2-5|16|-|TRBV29-1
CSVEASGRLLGETQYF
TGCAGCGTTGAGGCTAGCGGGAGATTATTAGGAGAGACCCAGTACTTC
>TRBD1|TRBJ2-7|15|-|TRBV19
CASSTRDRGHYEQYF
TGTGCCAGTAGTACCCGGGACAGGGGACACTACGAGCAGTACTTC
>-|TRBJ1-4|13|once|TRBV10-3
CAISEQGVEKLFF
TGTGCCATCAGTGAACAGGGAGTGGAAAAACTGTTTTTT
>TRBD1|TRBJ1-2|15|-|TRBV28
CASSTTGGAGYGYTF
TGTGCCAGCAGTACCACAGGGGGCGCGGGATATGGCTACACCTTC
>-|TRBJ1-6|15|once|TRBV10-3
CAIREREIRNSPLHF
TGTGCCATCAGGGAGAGAGAGATAAGAAATTCACCCCTCCACTTT
>-|TRBJ2-7|14|-|TRBV27
CASGLTGGDYEQYF
TGTGCCAGCGGATTGACGGGGGGCGACTACGAGCAGTACTTC
>-|TRBJ2-7|15|-|TRBV10-3
CAISERTGPRGEQYF
TGTGCCATCAGTGAGAGGACCGGGCCAAGGGGTGAGCAGTACTTC
>TRBD1|TRBJ2-7|14|few|TRBV19
CASSATGGPYEQYF
TGTGCCAGTAGTGCGACAGGGGGTCCTTACGAGCAGTACTTC
>-|TRBJ2-2|16|-|TRBV3-1/TRBV3-2
CASSQEAGNGAGELFF
TGTGCCAGCAGCCAAGAGGCAGGGAATGGAGCCGGGGAGCTGTTTTTT
>-|TRBJ2-1|14|-|TRBV19
CASMPGGLRNEQFF
TGTGCCAGTATGCCGGGGGGCTTGAGAAATGAGCAGTTCTTC
>TRBD1|TRBJ1-4|17|once|TRBV4-3
CASSQALSGTGWEKLFF
TGCGCCAGCAGCCAGGCCCTTAGCGGGACAGGGTGGGAAAAACTGTTTTTT
>-|TRBJ1-1|13|-|TRBV6-5
CASSRDRNTEAFF
TGTGCCAGCAGCCGAGACAGGAACACTGAAGCTTTCTTT
>-|TRBJ1-1|13|-|TRBV7-3
CASSLSGNTEAFF
TGTGCCAGCAGCTTAAGCGGGAACACTGAAGCTTTCTTT
>-|TRBJ2-1|15|-|TRBV4-1
CASSTRDSTYNEQFF
TGCGCCAGCAGCACGCGGGACAGCACCTACAATGAGCAGTTCTTC
>TRBD1|TRBJ1-5|14|-|TRBV19
CASSRQGSNQPQHF
TGTGCCAGTAGCCGACAGGGAAGCAATCAGCCCCAGCATTTT
>-|TRBJ1-4|14|-|TRBV5-1
CASSLVGPDEKLFF
TGCGCCAGCAGCTTGGTGGGCCCGGATGAAAAACTGTTTTTT
>TRBD1|TRBJ2-2|20|-|TRBV15
CATSSPSQNRDRVSTGELFF
TGTGCCACCAGCAGCCCATCACAAAACCGGGACAGGGTGAGCACCGGGGAGCTGTTTTTT
>-|TRBJ2-3|17|-|TRBV19
CASTNKGSLRGTDTQYF
TGTGCCAGTACCAACAAGGGCAGCCTGAGGGGCACAGATACGCAGTATTTT
>-|TRBJ1-4|14|-|TRBV30
CAWSAGQNDEKLFF
TGTGCCTGGAGCGCCGGACAAAACGATGAAAAACTGTTTTTT
>TRBD1|TRBJ2-3|19|once|TRBV5-5
CASSYLTLQGRRSTDTQYF
TGTGCCAGCAGCTACCTGACCCTACAGGGGCGGCGGAGCACAGATACGCAGTATTTT
>-|TRBJ1-5|14|-|TRBV19
CASSILYSNQPQHF
TGTGCCAGTAGTATACTTTATAGCAATCAGCCCCAGCATTTT
>TRBD1|TRBJ2-5|13|-|TRBV9
CASSDGTVETQYF
TGTGCCAGCAGCGATGGGACAGTGGAGACCCAGTACTTC
>TRBD2|TRBJ2-1|14|-|TRBV11-3
CASSLFSGTHPLFF
TGTGCCAGCAGCTTATTCAGCGGGACCCACCCCCTGTTCTTC
>TRBD2|TRBJ2-5|15|-|TRBV9
CASSPGLAGGETQYF
TGTGCCAGCAGTCCTGGACTAGCGGGAGGTGAGACCCAGTACTTC
>TRBD2|TRBJ2-3|15|-|TRBV6-5
CASSYGTSGRPIQYF
TGTGCCAGCAGTTACGGGACTAGCGGGAGGCCCATCCAGTATTTT
>-|TRBJ1-2|15|-|TRBV27
CASSLRQTSNYGYTF
TGTGCCAGCAGTTTGCGGCAGACCTCTAACTATGGCTACACCTTC